This entry is about one TCR beta chain. No antigen is known for it. This record belongs to a study of human T cells and chemical hapten exposure. Study results and caveats: Expanded TCR sets contained significantly more large CDR3 similarity clusters than controls. Because all patients had alopecia, their immune responses might differ from healthy ones.

Authors' processing steps: Sample TCR counts, which ranged from 23,224 to 690,600, had a median of roughly 96,000. MiXCR was run by TCRdb on the RACE reads, yielding one entry per CDR3 protein. None of the V and J calls come from the authors' own analysis; TCRdb made them. Of approximately 260,000 distinct CDR3 sequences listed, approximately 8.6% are singletons. This sample's time point: pre-sensitization, week 0. Treatment noted: therapeutic diphenylcyclopropenone sensitization with weekly scalp DPC. The source material was whole blood, sampled in connection with sensitization to the hapten diphenylcyclopropenone (DPC). The source is a woman between 40 and 55 years old with alopecia areata. Some clones in this sample may be carry-over from other donors' samples.

This CDR3 is CASSSGTRQEQFF. The CDR3 region has the DNA TGCGCCAGCAGCTCCGGGACTAGGCAGGAGCAGTTCTTC. The chain is built from TRBV5-1 and TRBJ2-1; TRBD2 aligns across 8 bases. The CDR3 spans 13 residues. Per the germline V gene, CDR1 is SGHRS and CDR2 is YFSETQ. The V segment lost 3 bases and the J segment 10 bases; nucleotides outside the gene matches: 6.